This is a list of T cell receptor beta chains from one sample in a study. Each CDR3 protein gets one entry after TCRdb re-called the RT-PCR reads with MiXCR. Among about 680,000 distinct CDR3 sequences listed, 13% to 15% were seen once. The sequenced material came from memory CD4+ T cells from blood. The receptor set was obtained from a female donor in good health, serving as a healthy control. Both conserved end residues are part of each CDR3. Each record gives: V gene, clone size, CDR3 protein. Clone size appears in some rows only: once, few, many, or a class for an expanded clone.

V: TRBV7-3
size: many
CDR3: CASSSQGSSPLHF

V: TRBV6-5
size: many
CDR3: CASSLPGTNQPQHF

V: TRBV9
size: few
CDR3: CASSVTGVPNQPQHF

V: TRBV15
size: few
CDR3: CATSRGEWEQYF

V: TRBV24-1
size: few
CDR3: CATSEFTEAFF

V: TRBV15
size: few
CDR3: CATSPPTSGRAYEQYF

V: TRBV12-3/TRBV12-4
size: -
CDR3: CASSPGPGGLYEQYF

V: TRBV10-3
size: many
CDR3: CAISTEPVDTQYF

V: TRBV28
size: -
CDR3: CASSLSDYGYTF

V: TRBV20-1
size: few
CDR3: CSASRTDRRGEQYF

V: TRBV2
size: few
CDR3: CASSTGGNNQPQHF

V: TRBV20-1
size: many
CDR3: CSAGGRSGGSYNEQFF

V: TRBV29-1
size: many
CDR3: CSGRDSSYEQYF

V: TRBV4-3
size: -
CDR3: CASSQEPRSNEKLFF

V: TRBV7-9
size: -
CDR3: CASSLARVAGPYEQYF

V: TRBV18
size: few
CDR3: CASSVWTGKQPQHF